The TCR beta chain described here comes from a study of monozygotic twins with inflammatory bowel disease. Germline V gene lookup returns CDR1 MNHNY and CDR2 SVGAGI (reference sequence). The CDR3 sequence is 12 residues long. UMIs bearing a 6-nucleotide sample barcode were added through template switching. From the 5' RACE reads, TCRdb lists one entry per CDR3 protein and no DNA. The table lists about 160,000 distinct CDR3 sequences. Turning to this clonotype: The antigen is undetermined.

Overall study results and limits: IBD patients had lower TCRbeta diversity (inverse Simpson) than healthy co-twins. IBD patients, compared with healthy twins, shared fewer clonotypes with others (especially with disease activity).

This chain connects TRBV6-6 to TRBJ2-1; the D call from TCRdb, TRBD2, cannot be confirmed without DNA. The TCR comes from a human donor with ulcerative colitis or Crohn's disease, or a healthy co-twin of an affected twin (not recorded which). The sequencing input was blood. CDR3 residues: CASSLREVEQFF.